This TCR beta chain is drawn from a study of blood T cell repertoires in COVID-19. The wider study: Donors in the United States, Italy and Spain gave samples during acute or convalescent COVID-19. In each case, the material was cDNA or gDNA derived from T cells, B-cell-depleted T cells, or PBMCs.

CDR3 length equals 15 residues. Germline V gene lookup returns CDR1 KGHSH and CDR2 LQKENI. V lost 0 bases and J lost 6; bases outside the gene matches: 6. In the original processing: Quantification of nucleated cells was approximated via reference gene primer amplification. This table comes from immunoSEQ multiplex PCR, and its TCRdb copy is limited to in-frame clones, with some not included. V, J and clone size are those of that table, while D and trimming were read from the DNA. In the table there are nearly 90,000 clones, around 89% of which are singletons. Sequenced sample: peripheral blood. The clonotype originates from a man between 60 and 70 years old with acute or convalescent COVID-19. This sequence joins TRBV18 and TRBJ2-7, with TRBD1 matching 9 bases. In DNA form, the CDR3 reads TGTGCCAGCTCACCACCGGGACAGGGCCTCCGCGAGCAGTACTTC. Amino acids: CASSPPGQGLREQYF.